These 32 T cell receptor beta chains originate from one sample sequenced in a study of shared clonotypes between healthy human individuals. TCRdb keeps only in-frame clones here, not all; method: immunoSEQ multiplex PCR. Of about 2 million clones listed, 85% to 95% were seen once; the top ten hold 1% to 1.5%. CD45RO-negative, CCR7-selected cells formed the naive CD8 fraction, which excluded terminally differentiated effector memory CD45RA+ cells. Input material: naive CD8+ T cells sorted from blood. The receptors come from a man aged 18 to 30 in good health.

The V call is TRBV19, the J call TRBJ2-7, with TRBD2 matching over 8 bases. CDR3 length: 13 residues. V lost 6 bases and J lost 3; bases outside the gene matches: 4. Germline V lookup: CDR1 LNHDA, CDR2 SQIVND (reference sequence). CDR3 nucleotides: TGTGCCAGTAGCGGGGGGACTAGCTACGAGCAGTACTTC. Translated: CASSGGTSYEQYF. Full variable domain (rest looked up from reference TRBV19 and TRBJ2-7): DGGITQSPKYLFRKEGQNVTLSCEQNLNHDAMYWYRQDPGQGLRLIYYSQIVNDFQKGDIAEGYSVSREKKESFPLTVTSAQKNPTAFYLCASSGGTSYEQYFGPGTRLTVT.

The CDR3 DNA reads as TGCGCCAGCAGCCAAGTGATTAAGGGGGGCTACGAGCAGTACTTC. Its translation is CASSQVIKGGYEQYF. The J gene is TRBJ2-7, the V gene TRBV4-1, with D perhaps assigned TRBD1 or TRBD2 (6 bases each). Germline CDR1 MGHRA, CDR2 YSYEKL. This CDR3 region has 15 residues. Deletions cut 1 base from V and 3 bases from J, with 13 bases between.

The V and J genes are TRBV13 and TRBJ1-3; 8 bases fit TRBD1. The CDR3 runs 17 residues. Per the germline V gene, CDR1 is PRHDT and CDR2 is FYEKMQ (reference sequence). Trimming cost V 0 bases and J 4 bases; bases outside gene matches: 8. This chain's CDR3 is CASSLGTGELWGNTIYF. In DNA form, the CDR3 reads TGTGCCAGCAGCTTAGGGACAGGGGAATTGTGGGGAAACACCATATATTTT.

This chain uses TRBV2 with TRBJ2-7, with 7 bases lining up with TRBD2. The CDR3 totals 13 residues. Germline loops: CDR1 SNHLY, CDR2 FYNNEI. Germline trimming cut 4 bases from V and 4 bases from J; bases unmatched to any gene: 4. The CDR3 protein is CASSVTSVYEQYF. Written as DNA, the CDR3 is TGTGCCAGCAGTGTAACTAGCGTTTACGAGCAGTACTTC. Full variable domain (outside the CDR3, taken from reference TRBV2 and TRBJ2-7): EPEVTQTPSHQVTQMGQEVILRCVPISNHLYFYWYRQILGQKVEFLVSFYNNEISEKSEIFDDQFSVERPDGSNFTLKIRSTKLEDSAMYFCASSVTSVYEQYFGPGTRLTVT.

The V gene is TRBV4-3, the J gene TRBJ1-6; D is undetermined. V was clipped by 1 base and J by 0 bases, with 13 bases between them. Germline V lookup: CDR1 LGHNA, CDR2 YSLEER. CDR3 length: 18 amino acids. The CDR3 sequence: CASSQVNTESSYNSPLHF. DNA for the CDR3: TGCGCCAGCAGCCAAGTCAACACCGAAAGCTCCTATAATTCACCCCTCCACTTT.

The rearrangement links TRBV6-6 to TRBJ2-7; no clear D. This CDR3 contains 15 residues. Germline CDR1 reads MNHNY; CDR2 reads SVGAGI (reference sequence). V gave up 2 bases and J gave up 2 bases, with 13 bases separating them. The CDR3 nucleotides are TGTGCCAGCAGTTACACGGCCAGCCGGGCCTACGAGCAGTACTTC. Residues: CASSYTASRAYEQYF.

V usage is TRBV29-1 and J usage is TRBJ2-7; D is possibly TRBD1 or TRBD2 (6 bases each). Germline V lookup: CDR1 SQVTM, CDR2 ANQGSEA. V was shortened by 5 bases and J by 7 bases, with 21 bases between the two germline ends. This CDR3 has 14 amino acids. In nucleotides, the CDR3 is TGCAGCGTTATCCGGGGGCGACTACCGGTTGAGCAGTACTTC. Protein sequence: CSVIRGRLPVEQYF.

V and J are TRBV27 and TRBJ1-6, with a weak D call TRBD1 (6 bases). Germline lookup yields CDR1 MNHEY and CDR2 SMNVEV (reference sequence). Trimming stripped 7 bases from V and 11 bases from J, with 18 bases between. The length of the CDR3 is 14 residues. The CDR3 nucleotides are TGTGCCAGCACCTTAGGGGGGTGGAGGGCACCCCTCCACTTT. This encodes CASTLGGWRAPLHF.

The rearrangement uses TRBV30 and TRBJ2-1; D may be TRBD2 (5 bases). Per the germline V gene, CDR1 is GTSNPN and CDR2 is SVGIG (reference sequence). The CDR3 consists of 11 residues. Trimming removed 7 bases from V and 6 bases from J, with 10 bases in between. CDR3 nucleotide sequence: TGTGCCTTGGAGGACGGCAATGAGCAGTTCTTC. Its translation: CALEDGNEQFF. The full variable domain, with the rest looked up from reference TRBV30 and TRBJ2-1, is SQTIHQWPATLVQPVGSPLSLECTVEGTSNPNLYWYRQAAGRGLQLLFYSVGIGQISSEVPQNLSASRPQDRQFILSSKKLLLSDSGFYLCALEDGNEQFFGPGTRLTVL.

As to this clone: The same CDR3 arises from other DNA sequences in this sample as well. This chain connects TRBV6-5 to TRBJ2-1; no clear D. The V and J ends lost 0 bases and 7 bases respectively, with 7 bases between them. Germline values: CDR1 MNHEY, CDR2 SVGAGI. The CDR3 sequence is 13 residues long. CDR3 sequence: CASSYSANNEQFF. CDR3 DNA: TGTGCCAGCAGTTACTCTGCCAATAATGAGCAGTTCTTC.

This chain joins TRBV5-1 and TRBJ2-3; maybe TRBD2 (6 bases). The CDR3 consists of 13 residues. Germline values: CDR1 SGHRS, CDR2 YFSETQ. Trimming pared 2 bases from V and 4 bases from J, leaving 8 bases between. DNA for the CDR3: TGCGCCAGCAGCTTTACTAGCTCAGATACGCAGTATTTT. Encoded protein: CASSFTSSDTQYF.

This chain uses TRBV7-6 with TRBJ2-7; TRBD2 agrees at 11 bases. Trimming cost V 4 bases and J 5 bases; bases outside gene matches: 7. CDR1 SGHVS and CDR2 FNYEAQ come from the germline V gene. This CDR3 has 15 residues. The CDR3 DNA reads as TGTGCCAGCAGCTCGCGTACGGGACTAGCGGACGAGCAGTACTTC. Residues: CASSSRTGLADEQYF.

The V gene is TRBV27, the J gene TRBJ2-7, with 8 bases aligning to TRBD1. J gave up 3 bases and V 8 bases, and 9 bases lay outside the gene matches. CDR1 is MNHEY, CDR2 SMNVEV, per germline (reference sequence). This CDR3 contains 14 residues. The CDR3 nucleotides read TGTGCCAGCCGATGGACAGGGACCCACTACGAGCAGTACTTC. It specifies CASRWTGTHYEQYF.

This clone was seen only a few times. The J gene is TRBJ1-6, the V gene TRBV13, with D possibly TRBD1 on 5 matching bases. V was trimmed by 0 bases and J by 10 bases, leaving 10 bases between them. The CDR3 is made up of 14 amino acids. The V gene's germline CDR1 is PRHDT and CDR2 FYEKMQ (reference sequence). The CDR3 DNA is TGTGCCAGCAGCTTAGGCAAGGGGTTCTCACCCCTCCACTTT. It is translated as CASSLGKGFSPLHF.

The chain has TRBV7-9 and TRBJ2-7; D unclear. The CDR3 has 14 amino acids. Trimming shortened V by 5 bases and J by 1 base, and 12 bases separated the two germline ends. In germline, CDR1 is SEHNR, CDR2 FQNEAQ (reference sequence). CDR3 residues: CASSPKGISYEQYF. In DNA, the CDR3 is TGTGCCAGCAGCCCCAAGGGTATTTCCTACGAGCAGTACTTC.

The rearrangement uses TRBV4-1 and TRBJ1-5; 8 bases are shared with TRBD1. Losses at the gene ends were 3 bases for V and 0 bases for J; bases not matched to a gene: 4. The CDR3 runs to 16 residues. Germline CDR1 is MGHRA and CDR2 is YSYEKL. As DNA, the CDR3 is TGCGCCAGCAGCCAGTTCGGGACAGGTAGCAATCAGCCCCAGCATTTT. As protein: CASSQFGTGSNQPQHF.

The genes are TRBV7-9 and TRBJ2-1, with D unclear. The CDR3 is 14 amino acids. Looked up from germline, CDR1 is SEHNR and CDR2 is FQNEAQ (reference sequence). V was cut by 2 bases and J by 8 bases, with 13 bases left in between. In DNA, the CDR3 is TGTGCCAGCAGCTTAAACGGGCTAGATGATGAGCAGTTCTTC. Translating it yields CASSLNGLDDEQFF.

The chain is built from TRBV6-5 and TRBJ2-7, with a tentative D call TRBD2 (6 bases). CDR1 MNHEY and CDR2 SVGAGI come from the germline V gene. V lost 4 bases and J lost 7, with 14 bases in between. The CDR3 is 13 residues long. In nucleotides, the CDR3 is TGTGCCAGCAGTTTCCGGGAGTGGGGGGAGCAGTACTTC. The encoded protein is CASSFREWGEQYF.

This chain uses TRBV7-2 with TRBJ2-3, with unresolved D. The CDR3 spans 16 residues. CDR1 SGHTA and CDR2 FQGNSA come from the germline V gene. The V and J ends lost 0 bases and 0 bases respectively, with 10 bases between them. CDR3 nucleotide sequence: TGTGCCAGCAGCTTAGCAGGGATTGCTAGCACAGATACGCAGTATTTT. It translates to CASSLAGIASTDTQYF. Drawing the rest from reference TRBV7-2 and TRBJ2-3, the complete variable domain is GAGVSQSPSNKVTEKGKDVELRCDPISGHTALYWYRQSLGQGLEFLIYFQGNSAPDKSGLPSDRFSAERTGGSVSTLTIQRTQQEDSAVYLCASSLAGIASTDTQYFGPGTRLTVL.

J is TRBJ1-1 and V is TRBV6-6; D ambiguous. V was clipped by 6 bases and J by 10 bases, with 21 bases between them. Looked up from germline, CDR1 is MNHNY and CDR2 is SVGAGI (reference sequence). This CDR3 has 14 amino acids. Here the CDR3 reads CASSETLEVRAAFF. CDR3 sequence (DNA): TGTGCCAGCAGCGAGACACTCGAGGTTCGGGCAGCTTTCTTT.

CDR3 sequence (DNA): TGTGCCAGCAGTTTCGTCGTCGATGAAGATTCACCCCTCCACTTT. It encodes CASSFVVDEDSPLHF. This sequence joins TRBV28 and TRBJ1-6; no reliable D call. CDR1 and CDR2 from the germline V gene are MDHEN and SYDVKM. The CDR3 sequence is 15 residues long. V lost 3 bases, J lost 8 bases, and 14 bases lay in between.

The chain couples TRBV4-1 to TRBJ2-7; D is perhaps TRBD2 (11 bases). Looked up from germline, CDR1 is MGHRA and CDR2 is YSYEKL. V lost 5 bases and J lost 4, with 27 bases in between. This CDR3 has 18 amino acids. In DNA, the CDR3 is TGCGCCAGCAGCTTCGGGACAGGGGTAGTAGCGGGGGGGTACGAGCAGTACTTC. It is translated as CASSFGTGVVAGGYEQYF.

The chain couples TRBV30 to TRBJ1-5; D uncertain. Germline V lookup: CDR1 GTSNPN, CDR2 SVGIG (reference sequence). This CDR3 spans 13 amino acids. V was pared by 3 bases and J by 3 bases, with 9 bases between. The CDR3 DNA sequence: TGTGCCTGGAGCCCTTTTGCCAATCAGCCCCAGCATTTT. Translated: CAWSPFANQPQHF. Full variable domain (missing parts from reference TRBV30 and TRBJ1-5): SQTIHQWPATLVQPVGSPLSLECTVEGTSNPNLYWYRQAAGRGLQLLFYSVGIGQISSEVPQNLSASRPQDRQFILSSKKLLLSDSGFYLCAWSPFANQPQHFGDGTRLSIL.

The chain is built from TRBV14 and TRBJ1-1, with a weak D call TRBD1 (6 bases). The germline CDR1 and CDR2 sequences are SGHDN and FVKESK. The CDR3 covers 15 residues. Trimming took 5 bases from V and 3 from J, leaving 16 bases between them. The DNA of the CDR3 is TGTGCCAGCAGCAAAGGTTACAGGGAGGACACTGAAGCTTTCTTT. Residues: CASSKGYREDTEAFF. Based on the CDR3 plus reference TRBV14 and TRBJ1-1, the full variable domain is EAGVTQFPSHSVIEKGQTVTLRCDPISGHDNLYWYRRVMGKEIKFLLHFVKESKQDESGMPNNRFLAERTGGTYSTLKVQPAELEDSGVYFCASSKGYREDTEAFFGQGTRLTVV.

This rearrangement joins TRBV28 to TRBJ2-7; D is ambiguous. The CDR3 has 13 residues. Germline CDR1 MDHEN, CDR2 SYDVKM. V lost 3 bases, J lost 2 bases, and 8 bases lay in between. The CDR3 sequence: CASSFLGTYEQYF. In DNA form, the CDR3 reads TGTGCCAGCAGTTTTCTAGGAACCTACGAGCAGTACTTC.

This sequence joins TRBV9 and TRBJ2-7; D gene unclear. V was shortened by 0 bases and J by 2 bases, with 15 bases between the two germline ends. This CDR3 contains 16 residues. From germline, CDR1 is SGDLS and CDR2 YYNGEE. The CDR3 loop is CASSVATGAKTYEQYF. The CDR3 DNA reads as TGTGCCAGCAGCGTAGCTACCGGCGCTAAGACCTACGAGCAGTACTTC.

This sequence joins TRBV4-1 and TRBJ2-7, with TRBD1 identical over 8 bases. The V gene's germline CDR1 is MGHRA and CDR2 YSYEKL. CDR3 length equals 14 residues. V shed 5 bases and J 3 bases; nucleotides not matched to a gene: 6. The CDR3 DNA follows: TGCGCCAGCAGCACACGGACAGGGTACTACGAGCAGTACTTC. Translation gives CASSTRTGYYEQYF.

This chain's CDR3 is CASNLGLAEKETQYF. CDR3 in DNA: TGTGCCAGCAACCTCGGACTAGCGGAGAAAGAGACCCAGTACTTC. The V call is TRBV7-8, the J call TRBJ2-5; 10 bases are a match to TRBD2. V trimming: 7 bases; J trimming: 3 bases; junction bases outside the gene matches: 8. Germline values: CDR1 SGHVS, CDR2 FQNEAQ. The CDR3 consists of 15 residues. Together with reference TRBV7-8 and TRBJ2-5, the CDR3 gives the full variable domain: GAGVSQSPRYKVAKRGQDVALRCDPISGHVSLFWYQQALGQGPEFLTYFQNEAQLDKSGLPSDRFFAERPEGSVSTLKIQRTQQEDSAVYLCASNLGLAEKETQYFGPGTRLLVL.

The V gene is TRBV6-5, the J gene TRBJ2-7, with D uncertain. The CDR3 has 14 amino acids. Germline V CDR1 and CDR2: MNHEY, SVGAGI. V lost 0 bases, J lost 2 bases, and 8 bases lay in between. The CDR3 sequence is CASSYSSNPYEQYF. The CDR3 DNA follows: TGTGCCAGCAGTTACTCGAGTAATCCCTACGAGCAGTACTTC.

This chain uses TRBV5-6 with TRBJ2-1, with 13 bases matching TRBD2. The ends lost 4 bases at V and 3 bases at J; junction bases unmatched: 1. The germline V gene has CDR1 SGHDT and CDR2 YYEEEE. The CDR3 is made up of 15 amino acids. DNA for the CDR3: TGTGCCAGCAGCCGGACTAGCGGGAGCTACAATGAGCAGTTCTTC. The encoded protein is CASSRTSGSYNEQFF.

This clone has only one observation. V is TRBV5-6 and J is TRBJ1-5, with TRBD1 as a possible D gene (5 bases). Trimming stripped 2 bases from V and 2 bases from J, with 11 bases between. The germline gives CDR1 SGHDT, CDR2 YYEEEE. This CDR3 is 15 amino acids long. CDR3 in DNA: TGTGCCAGCAGCTTCGGGGGATGGGGCAATCAGCCCCAGCATTTT. Its translation is CASSFGGWGNQPQHF.

The chain employs TRBV6-6 and TRBJ2-3; no reliable D call. The CDR3 is made up of 13 amino acids. The germline CDR1 and CDR2 sequences are MNHNY and SVGAGI (reference sequence). V lost 7 bases to trimming and J lost 2 bases, with 10 bases between them. The CDR3 region has the DNA TGTGCCAGCACCCAGCCTAACACAGATACGCAGTATTTT. Its protein product is CASTQPNTDTQYF.